This T cell receptor beta chain was identified in a study of regulatory T cells in long-lasting Graves disease. Findings and caveats of the study: Exclusively peripheral blood, rather than thyroid tissue, was studied.

Sequencing libraries for TCR beta were prepared with iRepertoire HTBI primers and Arm-PCR of CDR3 regions. MiXCR, run by TCRdb on the multiplex PCR reads, gives a single entry per CDR3 protein. The data contain a few hundred thousand distinct CDR3 sequences, over 20% of them seen just once; the ten biggest clones take up 11% to 15%. Trimming removed 1 base from V and 5 bases from J, with 5 bases in between. The CDR3 extends over 12 amino acids. Germline V gene data show CDR1 as SGHAT and CDR2 as FQDESV (reference sequence). Sample time point: newly diagnosed GD, antithyroid drugs for less than 3 months. Preparation of the TCR library used RNA extracted from PBMCs. Ten or more counts support this clonotype. Its specificity is not known.

Sample: peripheral blood mononuclear cells (PBMCs), taken at new diagnosis, from a patient treated with antithyroid drugs. The chain couples TRBV11-1 to TRBJ2-5, with D possibly matching TRBD1 (5 bases). The receptor comes from a female donor with Graves disease. The CDR3: CASSLEGETQYF. The CDR3 DNA reads TGTGCCAGCAGCTTAGAGGGGGAGACCCAGTACTTC.